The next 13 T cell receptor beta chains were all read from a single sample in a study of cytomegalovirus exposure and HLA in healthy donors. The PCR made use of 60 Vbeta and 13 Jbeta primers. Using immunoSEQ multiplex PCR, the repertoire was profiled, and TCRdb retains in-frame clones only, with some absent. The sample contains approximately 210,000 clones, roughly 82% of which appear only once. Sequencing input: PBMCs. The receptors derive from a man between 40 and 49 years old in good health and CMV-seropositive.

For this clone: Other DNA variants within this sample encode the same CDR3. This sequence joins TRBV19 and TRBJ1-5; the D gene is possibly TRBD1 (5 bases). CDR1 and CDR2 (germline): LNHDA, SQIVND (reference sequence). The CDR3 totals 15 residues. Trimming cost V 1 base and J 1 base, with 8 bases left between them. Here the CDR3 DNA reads TGTGCCAGTAGTATAGGCGGGGGGAGCAATCAGCCCCAGCATTTT. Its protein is CASSIGGGSNQPQHF.

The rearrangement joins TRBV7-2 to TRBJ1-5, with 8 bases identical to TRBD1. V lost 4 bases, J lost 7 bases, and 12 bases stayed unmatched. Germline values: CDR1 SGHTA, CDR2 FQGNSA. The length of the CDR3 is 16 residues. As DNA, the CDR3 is TGTGCCAGCAGCTGGGCCGGGACAGGTGGTGGACAGCCCCAGCATTTT. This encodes CASSWAGTGGGQPQHF.

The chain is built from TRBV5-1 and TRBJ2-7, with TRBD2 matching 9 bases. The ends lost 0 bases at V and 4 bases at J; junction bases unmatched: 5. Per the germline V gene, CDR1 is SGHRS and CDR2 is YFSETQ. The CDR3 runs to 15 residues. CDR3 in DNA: TGCGCCAGCAGCTTGGGGACTAGCGCCTCGTACGAGCAGTACTTC. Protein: CASSLGTSASYEQYF. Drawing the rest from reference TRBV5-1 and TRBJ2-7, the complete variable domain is KAGVTQTPRYLIKTRGQQVTLSCSPISGHRSVSWYQQTPGQGLQFLFEYFSETQRNKGNFPGRFSGRQFSNSRSEMNVSTLELGDSALYLCASSLGTSASYEQYFGPGTRLTVT.

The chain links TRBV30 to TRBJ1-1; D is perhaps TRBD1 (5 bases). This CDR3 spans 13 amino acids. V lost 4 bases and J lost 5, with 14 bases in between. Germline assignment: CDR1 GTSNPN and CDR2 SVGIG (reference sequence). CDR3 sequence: CAWNKDRGTEAFF. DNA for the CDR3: TGTGCCTGGAACAAAGACAGAGGTACTGAAGCTTTCTTT.

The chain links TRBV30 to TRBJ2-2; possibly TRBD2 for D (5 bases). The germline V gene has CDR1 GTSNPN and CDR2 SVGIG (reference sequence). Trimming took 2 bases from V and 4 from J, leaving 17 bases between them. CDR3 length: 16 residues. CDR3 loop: CAWSRNSASGTGELFF. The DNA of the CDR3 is TGTGCCTGGAGTCGCAATAGCGCCTCGGGCACCGGGGAGCTGTTTTTT.

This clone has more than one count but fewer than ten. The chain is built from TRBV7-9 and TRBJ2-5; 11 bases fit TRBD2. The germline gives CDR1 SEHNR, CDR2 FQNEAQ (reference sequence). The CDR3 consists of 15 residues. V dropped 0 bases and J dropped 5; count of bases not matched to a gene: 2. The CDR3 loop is CASSLATSGSETQYF. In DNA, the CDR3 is TGTGCCAGCAGCTTAGCCACTAGCGGGAGCGAGACCCAGTACTTC.

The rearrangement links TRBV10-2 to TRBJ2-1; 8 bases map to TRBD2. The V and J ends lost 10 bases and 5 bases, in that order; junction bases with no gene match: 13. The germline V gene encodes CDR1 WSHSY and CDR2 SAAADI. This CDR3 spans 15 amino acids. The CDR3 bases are TGCGCCACACTCACCGGACTAGCCGCTAACAATGAGCAGTTCTTC. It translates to CATLTGLAANNEQFF.

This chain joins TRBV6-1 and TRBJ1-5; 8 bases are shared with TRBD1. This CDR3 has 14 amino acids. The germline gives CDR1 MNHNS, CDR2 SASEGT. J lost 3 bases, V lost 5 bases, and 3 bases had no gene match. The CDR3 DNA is TGTGCCAGCAGTTCGGACAGGGACAATCAGCCCCAGCATTTT. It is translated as CASSSDRDNQPQHF.

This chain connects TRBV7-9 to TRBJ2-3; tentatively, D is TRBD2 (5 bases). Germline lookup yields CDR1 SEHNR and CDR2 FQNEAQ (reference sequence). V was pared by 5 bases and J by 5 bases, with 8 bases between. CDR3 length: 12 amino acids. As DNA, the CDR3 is TGTGCCAGCAGCCTACTAGGAGATACGCAGTATTTT. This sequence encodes CASSLLGDTQYF.

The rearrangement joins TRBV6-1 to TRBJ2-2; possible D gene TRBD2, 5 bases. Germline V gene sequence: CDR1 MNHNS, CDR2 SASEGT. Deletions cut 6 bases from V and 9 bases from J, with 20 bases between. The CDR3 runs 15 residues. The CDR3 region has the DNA TGTGCCAGCAGCGACCAAAGCGGACGGACCTGGGAGCTGTTTTTT. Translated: CASSDQSGRTWELFF.

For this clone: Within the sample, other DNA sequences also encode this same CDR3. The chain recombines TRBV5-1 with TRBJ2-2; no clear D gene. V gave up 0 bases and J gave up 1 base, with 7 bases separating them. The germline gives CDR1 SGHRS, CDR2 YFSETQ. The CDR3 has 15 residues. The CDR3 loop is CASSLGHRNTGELFF. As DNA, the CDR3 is TGCGCCAGCAGCTTGGGACATAGGAACACCGGGGAGCTGTTTTTT. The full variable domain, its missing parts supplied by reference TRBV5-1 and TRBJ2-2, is KAGVTQTPRYLIKTRGQQVTLSCSPISGHRSVSWYQQTPGQGLQFLFEYFSETQRNKGNFPGRFSGRQFSNSRSEMNVSTLELGDSALYLCASSLGHRNTGELFFGEGSRLTVL.

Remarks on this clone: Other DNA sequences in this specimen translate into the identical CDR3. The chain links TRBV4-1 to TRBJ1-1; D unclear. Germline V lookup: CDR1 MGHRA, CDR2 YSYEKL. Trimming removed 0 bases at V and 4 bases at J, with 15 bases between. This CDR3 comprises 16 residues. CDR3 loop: CASSQDGGEWGTEAFF. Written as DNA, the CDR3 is TGCGCCAGCAGCCAAGATGGCGGGGAATGGGGCACTGAAGCTTTCTTT.

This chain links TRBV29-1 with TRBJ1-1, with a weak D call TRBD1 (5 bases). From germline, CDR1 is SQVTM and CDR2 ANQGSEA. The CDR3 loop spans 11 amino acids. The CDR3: CASAGVTEAFF. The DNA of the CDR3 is TGCGCGAGCGCGGGGGTCACTGAAGCTTTCTTT.